This T cell receptor beta chain was identified during a study of blood T cell repertoires in COVID-19. Deletions cut 0 bases from V and 3 bases from J, with 9 bases between. Germline CDR1 reads MNHEY; CDR2 reads SVGAGI. The CDR3 runs 16 residues. Original data processing: Estimation of nucleated cell counts relied on the amplification of reference gene primers. Using immunoSEQ multiplex PCR, the repertoire was profiled, and TCRdb retains in-frame clones only, with some absent. V and J calls and clone size follow that table, whereas D and trimming were derived from the DNA. The sample consists of approximately 210,000 clones, roughly nine tenths of them appearing once.

The sequencing input was peripheral blood. This rearrangement joins TRBV6-5 to TRBJ1-6; D unresolved. The receptor was isolated from a young man with acute or convalescent COVID-19. CDR3 coding DNA: TGTGCCAGCAGTTACTCGTGGGCAAACTATAATTCACCCCTCCACTTT. This encodes CASSYSWANYNSPLHF.